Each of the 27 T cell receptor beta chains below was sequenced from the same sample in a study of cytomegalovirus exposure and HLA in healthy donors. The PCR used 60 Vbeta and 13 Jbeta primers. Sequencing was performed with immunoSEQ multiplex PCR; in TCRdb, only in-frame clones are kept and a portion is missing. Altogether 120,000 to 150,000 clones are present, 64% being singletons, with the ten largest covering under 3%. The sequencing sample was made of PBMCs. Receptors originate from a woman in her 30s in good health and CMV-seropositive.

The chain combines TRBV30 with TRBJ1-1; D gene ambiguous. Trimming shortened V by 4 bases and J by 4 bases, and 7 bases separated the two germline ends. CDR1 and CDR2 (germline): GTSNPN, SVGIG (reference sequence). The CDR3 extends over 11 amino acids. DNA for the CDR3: TGTGCCTGGACAGGCCTCACTGAAGCTTTCTTT. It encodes CAWTGLTEAFF.

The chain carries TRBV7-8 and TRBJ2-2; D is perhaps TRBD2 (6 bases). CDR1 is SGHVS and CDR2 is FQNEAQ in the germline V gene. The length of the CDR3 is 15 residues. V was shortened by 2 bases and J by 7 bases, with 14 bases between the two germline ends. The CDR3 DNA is TGTGCCAGCAGCTTATTGCGGGACGGCGGCGGGGAGCTGTTTTTT. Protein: CASSLLRDGGGELFF. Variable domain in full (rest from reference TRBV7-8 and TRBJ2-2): GAGVSQSPRYKVAKRGQDVALRCDPISGHVSLFWYQQALGQGPEFLTYFQNEAQLDKSGLPSDRFFAERPEGSVSTLKIQRTQQEDSAVYLCASSLLRDGGGELFFGEGSRLTVL.

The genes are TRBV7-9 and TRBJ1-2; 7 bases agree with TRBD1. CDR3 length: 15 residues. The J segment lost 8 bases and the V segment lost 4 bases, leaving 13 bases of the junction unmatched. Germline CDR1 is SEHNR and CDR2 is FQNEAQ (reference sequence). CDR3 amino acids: CASSSSTGRKEGYTF. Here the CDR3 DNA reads TGTGCCAGCAGCTCCTCGACAGGGAGGAAAGAAGGCTACACCTTC.

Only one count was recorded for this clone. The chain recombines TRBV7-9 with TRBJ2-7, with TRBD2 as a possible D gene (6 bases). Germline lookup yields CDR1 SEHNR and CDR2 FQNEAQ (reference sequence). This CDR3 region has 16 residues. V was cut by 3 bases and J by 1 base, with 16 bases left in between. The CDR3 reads CASSLRGGRTSYEQYF. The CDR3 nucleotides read TGTGCCAGCAGCTTGCGGGGCGGAAGGACGTCCTACGAGCAGTACTTC.

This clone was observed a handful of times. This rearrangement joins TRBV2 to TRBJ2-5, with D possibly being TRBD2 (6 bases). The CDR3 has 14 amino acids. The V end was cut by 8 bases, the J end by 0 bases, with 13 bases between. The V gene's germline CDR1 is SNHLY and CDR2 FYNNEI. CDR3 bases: TGTGCCAGCCGGGAGACAGTCTACCAAGAGACCCAGTACTTC. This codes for CASRETVYQETQYF.

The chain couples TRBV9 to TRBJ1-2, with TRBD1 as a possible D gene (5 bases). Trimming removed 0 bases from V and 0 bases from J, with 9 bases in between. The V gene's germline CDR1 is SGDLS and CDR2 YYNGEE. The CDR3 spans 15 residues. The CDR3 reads CASSVGTGPNYGYTF. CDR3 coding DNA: TGTGCCAGCAGCGTAGGAACAGGTCCTAACTATGGCTACACCTTC.

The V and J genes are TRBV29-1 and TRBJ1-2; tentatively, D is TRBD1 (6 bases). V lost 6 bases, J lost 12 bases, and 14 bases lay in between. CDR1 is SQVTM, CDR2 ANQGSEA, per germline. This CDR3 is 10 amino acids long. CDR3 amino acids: CSVLTGINTF. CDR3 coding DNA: TGCAGCGTCCTGACAGGTATCAACACCTTC.

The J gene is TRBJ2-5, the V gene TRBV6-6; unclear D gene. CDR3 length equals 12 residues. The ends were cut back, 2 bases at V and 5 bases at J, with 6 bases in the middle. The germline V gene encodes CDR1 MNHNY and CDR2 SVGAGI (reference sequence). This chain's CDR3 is CASSYGPETQYF. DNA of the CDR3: TGTGCCAGCAGTTACGGGCCCGAGACCCAGTACTTC.

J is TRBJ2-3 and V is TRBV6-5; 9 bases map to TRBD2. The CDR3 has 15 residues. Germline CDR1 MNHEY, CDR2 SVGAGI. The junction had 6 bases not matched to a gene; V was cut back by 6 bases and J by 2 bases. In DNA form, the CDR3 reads TGTGCCAGCAGAATAGCGGGGGCCCACACAGATACGCAGTATTTT. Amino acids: CASRIAGAHTDTQYF.

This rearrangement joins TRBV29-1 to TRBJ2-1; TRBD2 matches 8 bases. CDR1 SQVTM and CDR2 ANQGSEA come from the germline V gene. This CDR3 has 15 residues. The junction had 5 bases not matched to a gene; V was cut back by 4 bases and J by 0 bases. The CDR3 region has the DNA TGCAGCGTTGTACGGGAGGGCCACTCCTACAATGAGCAGTTCTTC. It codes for CSVVREGHSYNEQFF.

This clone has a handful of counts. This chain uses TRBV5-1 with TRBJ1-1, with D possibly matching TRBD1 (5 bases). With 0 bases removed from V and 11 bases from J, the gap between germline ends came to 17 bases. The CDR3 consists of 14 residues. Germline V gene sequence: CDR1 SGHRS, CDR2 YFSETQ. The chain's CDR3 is CASSLGSGGVRAFF. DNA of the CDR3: TGCGCCAGCAGCTTGGGTTCGGGGGGTGTTCGGGCTTTCTTT.

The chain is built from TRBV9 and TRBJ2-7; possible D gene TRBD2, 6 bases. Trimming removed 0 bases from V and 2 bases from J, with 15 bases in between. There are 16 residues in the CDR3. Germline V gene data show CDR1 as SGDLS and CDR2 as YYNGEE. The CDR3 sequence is CASSVGVGGSTYEQYF. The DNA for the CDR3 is TGTGCCAGCAGCGTAGGAGTCGGAGGGAGCACCTACGAGCAGTACTTC.

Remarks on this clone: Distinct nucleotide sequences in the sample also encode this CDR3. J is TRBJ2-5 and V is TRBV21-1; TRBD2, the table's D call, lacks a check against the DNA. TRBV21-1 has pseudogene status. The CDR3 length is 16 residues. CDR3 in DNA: TGTGCCAGCAGCAACCCTAGCGGGGGGGCACGAGAGACCCAGTACTTC. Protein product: CASSNPSGGARETQYF.

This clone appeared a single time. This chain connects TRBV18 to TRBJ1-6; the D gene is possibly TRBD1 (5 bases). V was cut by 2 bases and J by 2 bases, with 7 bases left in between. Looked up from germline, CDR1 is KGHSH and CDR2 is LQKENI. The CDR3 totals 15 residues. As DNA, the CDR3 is TGTGCCAGCTCACCAACGACAGCCTATAATTCACCCCTCCACTTT. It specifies CASSPTTAYNSPLHF.

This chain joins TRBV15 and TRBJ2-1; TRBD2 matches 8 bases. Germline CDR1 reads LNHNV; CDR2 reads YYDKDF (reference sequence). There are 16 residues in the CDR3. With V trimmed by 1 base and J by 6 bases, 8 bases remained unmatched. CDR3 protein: CATSRGHAGTSNEQFF. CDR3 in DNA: TGTGCCACCAGCAGAGGCCACGCCGGGACTAGCAATGAGCAGTTCTTC.

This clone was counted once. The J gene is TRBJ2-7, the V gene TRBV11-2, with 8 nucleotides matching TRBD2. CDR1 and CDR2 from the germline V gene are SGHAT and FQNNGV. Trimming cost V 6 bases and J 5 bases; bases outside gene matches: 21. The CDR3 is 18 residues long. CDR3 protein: CASRRAPGGHLKGDEQYF. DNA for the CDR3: TGTGCCAGCAGGCGCGCCCCGGGAGGGCACCTCAAGGGGGACGAGCAGTACTTC.

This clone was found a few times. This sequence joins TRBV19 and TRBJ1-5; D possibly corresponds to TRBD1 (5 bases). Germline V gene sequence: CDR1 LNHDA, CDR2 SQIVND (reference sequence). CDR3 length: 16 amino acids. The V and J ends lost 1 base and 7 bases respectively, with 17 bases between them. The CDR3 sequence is CASSIARDSRNQPQHF. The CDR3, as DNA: TGTGCCAGTAGTATAGCCCGGGACTCGAGGAACCAGCCCCAGCATTTT.

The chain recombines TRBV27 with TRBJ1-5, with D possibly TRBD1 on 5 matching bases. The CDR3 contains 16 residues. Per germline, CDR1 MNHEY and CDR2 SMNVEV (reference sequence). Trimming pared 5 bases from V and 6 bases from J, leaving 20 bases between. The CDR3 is CASSRLGVGVLQPQHF. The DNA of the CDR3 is TGTGCCAGCAGTCGCCTTGGGGTAGGGGTGCTTCAGCCCCAGCATTTT.

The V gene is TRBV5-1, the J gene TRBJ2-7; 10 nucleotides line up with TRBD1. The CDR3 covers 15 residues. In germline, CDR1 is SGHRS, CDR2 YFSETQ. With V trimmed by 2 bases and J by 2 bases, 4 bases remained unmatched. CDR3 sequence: CASSFSGQGAYEQYF. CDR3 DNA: TGCGCCAGCAGCTTCTCAGGACAGGGGGCCTACGAGCAGTACTTC.

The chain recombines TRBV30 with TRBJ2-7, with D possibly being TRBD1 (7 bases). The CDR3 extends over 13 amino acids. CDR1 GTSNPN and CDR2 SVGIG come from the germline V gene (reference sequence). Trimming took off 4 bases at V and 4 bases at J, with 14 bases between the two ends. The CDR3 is CAWTVAGGYEQYF. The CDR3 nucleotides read TGTGCCTGGACCGTGGCAGGGGGGTACGAGCAGTACTTC.

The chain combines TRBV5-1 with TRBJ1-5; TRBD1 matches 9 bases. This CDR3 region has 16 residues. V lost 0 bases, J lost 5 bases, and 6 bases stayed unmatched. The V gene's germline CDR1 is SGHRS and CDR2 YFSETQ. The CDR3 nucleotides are TGCGCCAGCAGCTTGGGGACAGGGGAAGGAGATCAGCCCCAGCATTTT. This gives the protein CASSLGTGEGDQPQHF.

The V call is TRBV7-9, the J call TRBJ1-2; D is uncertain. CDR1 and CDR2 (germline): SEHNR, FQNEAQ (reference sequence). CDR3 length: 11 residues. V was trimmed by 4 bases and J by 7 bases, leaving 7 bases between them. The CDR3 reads CASSSYVGYTF. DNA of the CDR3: TGTGCCAGCAGCTCCTACGTTGGCTACACCTTC.

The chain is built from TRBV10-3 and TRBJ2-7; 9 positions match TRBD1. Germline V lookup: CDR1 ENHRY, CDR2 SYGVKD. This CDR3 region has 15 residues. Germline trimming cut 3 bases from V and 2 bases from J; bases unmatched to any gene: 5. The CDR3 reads CAISDLGQGTYEQYF. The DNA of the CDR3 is TGTGCCATCAGTGATTTGGGACAGGGCACCTACGAGCAGTACTTC.

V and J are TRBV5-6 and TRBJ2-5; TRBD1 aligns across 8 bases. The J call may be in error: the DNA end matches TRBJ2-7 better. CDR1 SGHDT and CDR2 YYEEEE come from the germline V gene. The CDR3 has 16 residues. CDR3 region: CASSFPQGARTGEQYF. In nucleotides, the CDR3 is TGTGCCAGCAGCTTCCCGCAGGGGGCGAGGACGGGCGAGCAGTACTTC.

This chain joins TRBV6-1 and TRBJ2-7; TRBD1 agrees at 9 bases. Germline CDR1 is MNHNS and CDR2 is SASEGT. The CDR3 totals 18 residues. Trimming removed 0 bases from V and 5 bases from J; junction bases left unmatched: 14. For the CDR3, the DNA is TGTGCCAGCAGTGAAGCGCGGGGAAGGGGGACAGGGAAAAACGAGCAGTACTTC. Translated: CASSEARGRGTGKNEQYF.

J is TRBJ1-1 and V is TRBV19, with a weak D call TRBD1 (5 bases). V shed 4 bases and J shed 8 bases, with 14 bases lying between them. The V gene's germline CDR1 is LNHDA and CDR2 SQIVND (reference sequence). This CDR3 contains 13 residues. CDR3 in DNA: TGTGCCAGTAGTAAGGGGACTCCAGGGGAAGCTTTCTTT. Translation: CASSKGTPGEAFF.

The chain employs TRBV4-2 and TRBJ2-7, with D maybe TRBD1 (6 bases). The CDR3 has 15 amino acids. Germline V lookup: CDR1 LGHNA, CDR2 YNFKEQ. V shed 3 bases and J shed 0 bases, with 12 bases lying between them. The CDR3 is CASSQDRTDSYEQYF. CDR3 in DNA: TGTGCCAGCAGCCAGGATAGGACAGACTCCTACGAGCAGTACTTC.